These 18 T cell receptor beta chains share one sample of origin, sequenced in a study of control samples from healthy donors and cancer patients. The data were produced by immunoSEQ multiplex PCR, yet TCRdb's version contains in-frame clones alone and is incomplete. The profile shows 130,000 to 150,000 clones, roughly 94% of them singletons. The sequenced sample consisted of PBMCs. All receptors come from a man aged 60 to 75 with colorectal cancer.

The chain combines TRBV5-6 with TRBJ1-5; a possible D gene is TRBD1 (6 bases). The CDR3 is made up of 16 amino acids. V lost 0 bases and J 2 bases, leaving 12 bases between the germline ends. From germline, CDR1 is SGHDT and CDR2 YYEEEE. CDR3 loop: CASSLANRGGNQPQHF. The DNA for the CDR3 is TGTGCCAGCAGCTTGGCCAATAGGGGGGGCAATCAGCCCCAGCATTTT.

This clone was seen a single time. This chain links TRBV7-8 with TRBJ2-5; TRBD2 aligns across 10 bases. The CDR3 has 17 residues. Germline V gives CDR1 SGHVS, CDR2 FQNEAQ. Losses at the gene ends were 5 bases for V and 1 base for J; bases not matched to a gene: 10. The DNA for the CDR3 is TGTGCCAGCAGCCCCGCCCCTAGCGGGGGAATCCAAGAGACCCAGTACTTC. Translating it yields CASSPAPSGGIQETQYF.

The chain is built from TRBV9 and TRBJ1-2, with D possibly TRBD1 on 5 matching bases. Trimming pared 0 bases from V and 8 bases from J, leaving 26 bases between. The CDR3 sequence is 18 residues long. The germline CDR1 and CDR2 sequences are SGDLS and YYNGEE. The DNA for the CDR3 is TGTGCCAGCAGCGTAGAATCCCTGGGACTCGGGAGTTCGTTGGGCTACACCTTC. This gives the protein CASSVESLGLGSSLGYTF. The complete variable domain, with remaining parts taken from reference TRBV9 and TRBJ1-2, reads DSGVTQTPKHLITATGQRVTLRCSPRSGDLSVYWYQQSLDQGLQFLIQYYNGEERAKGNILERFSAQQFPDLHSELNLSSLELGDSALYFCASSVESLGLGSSLGYTFGSGTRLTVV.

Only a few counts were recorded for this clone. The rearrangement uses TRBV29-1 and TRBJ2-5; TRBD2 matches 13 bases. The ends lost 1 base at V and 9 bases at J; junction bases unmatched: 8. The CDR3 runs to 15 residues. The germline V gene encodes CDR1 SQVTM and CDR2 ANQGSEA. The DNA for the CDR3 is TGCAGCGTTGAAGGGACTAGCGGGGGATCGGGGGCCCAGTACTTC. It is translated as CSVEGTSGGSGAQYF.

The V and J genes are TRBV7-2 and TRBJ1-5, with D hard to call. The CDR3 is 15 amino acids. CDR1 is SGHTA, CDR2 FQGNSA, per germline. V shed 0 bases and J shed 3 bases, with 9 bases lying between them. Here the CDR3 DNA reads TGTGCCAGCAGCTTAGCTGGTCAGATCAATCAGCCCCAGCATTTT. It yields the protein CASSLAGQINQPQHF.

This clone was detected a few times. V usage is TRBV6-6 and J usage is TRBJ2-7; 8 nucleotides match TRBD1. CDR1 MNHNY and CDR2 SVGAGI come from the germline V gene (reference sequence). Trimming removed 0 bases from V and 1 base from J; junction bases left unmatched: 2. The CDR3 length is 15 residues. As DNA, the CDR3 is TGTGCCAGCAGTTACTCCACAGGGGGTTCCTACGAGCAGTACTTC. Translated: CASSYSTGGSYEQYF.

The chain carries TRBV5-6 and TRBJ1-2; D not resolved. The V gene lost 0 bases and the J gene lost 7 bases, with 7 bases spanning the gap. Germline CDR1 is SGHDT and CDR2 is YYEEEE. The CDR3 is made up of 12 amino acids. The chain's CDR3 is CASSLAGFGYTF. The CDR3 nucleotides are TGTGCCAGCAGCTTGGCAGGTTTTGGCTACACCTTC.

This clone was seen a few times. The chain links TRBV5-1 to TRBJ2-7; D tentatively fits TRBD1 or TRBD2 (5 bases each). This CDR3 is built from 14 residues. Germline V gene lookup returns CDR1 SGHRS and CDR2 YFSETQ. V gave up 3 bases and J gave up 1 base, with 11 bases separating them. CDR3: CASSSIGGSYEQYF. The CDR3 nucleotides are TGCGCCAGCAGCTCGATTGGGGGTTCCTACGAGCAGTACTTC.

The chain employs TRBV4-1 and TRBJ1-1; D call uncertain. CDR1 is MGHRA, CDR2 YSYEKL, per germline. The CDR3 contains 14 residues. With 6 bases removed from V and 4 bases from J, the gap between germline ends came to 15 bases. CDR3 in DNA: TGCGCCAGCAGAGTAATGGGTGGGAGCACTGAAGCTTTCTTT. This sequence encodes CASRVMGGSTEAFF.

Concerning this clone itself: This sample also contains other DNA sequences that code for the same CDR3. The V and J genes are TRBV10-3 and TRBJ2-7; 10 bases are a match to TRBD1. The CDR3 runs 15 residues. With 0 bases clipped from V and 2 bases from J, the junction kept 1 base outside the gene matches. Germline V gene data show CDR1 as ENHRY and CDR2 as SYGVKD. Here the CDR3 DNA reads TGTGCCATCAGTGAGTCGGGGACAGGGGCCTACGAGCAGTACTTC. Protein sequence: CAISESGTGAYEQYF.

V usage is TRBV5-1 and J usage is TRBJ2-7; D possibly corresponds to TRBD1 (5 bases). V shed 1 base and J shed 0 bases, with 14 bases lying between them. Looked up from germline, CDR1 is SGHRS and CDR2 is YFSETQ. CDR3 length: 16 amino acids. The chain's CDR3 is CASSLKGRVVSYEQYF. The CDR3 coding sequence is TGCGCCAGCAGCTTGAAAGGCAGGGTGGTCTCCTACGAGCAGTACTTC.

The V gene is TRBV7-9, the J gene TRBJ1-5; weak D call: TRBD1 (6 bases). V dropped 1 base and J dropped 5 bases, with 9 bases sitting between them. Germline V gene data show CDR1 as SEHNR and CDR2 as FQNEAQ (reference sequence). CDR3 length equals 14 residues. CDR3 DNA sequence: TGTGCCAGCAGCTTAGAAGGGGGGGATCAGCCCCAGCATTTT. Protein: CASSLEGGDQPQHF.

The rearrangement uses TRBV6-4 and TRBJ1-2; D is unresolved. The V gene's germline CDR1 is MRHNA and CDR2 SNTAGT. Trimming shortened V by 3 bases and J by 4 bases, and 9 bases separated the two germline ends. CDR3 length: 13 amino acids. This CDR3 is CASSESGSYGYTF. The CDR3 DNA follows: TGTGCCAGCAGTGAGTCAGGATCCTATGGCTACACCTTC.

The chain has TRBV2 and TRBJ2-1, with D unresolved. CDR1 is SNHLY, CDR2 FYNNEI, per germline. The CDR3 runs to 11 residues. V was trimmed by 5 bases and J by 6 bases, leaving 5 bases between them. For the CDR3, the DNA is TGTGCCAGCAGTTCTAGCAATGAGCAGTTCTTC. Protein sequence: CASSSSNEQFF. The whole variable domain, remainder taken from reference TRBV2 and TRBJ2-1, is EPEVTQTPSHQVTQMGQEVILRCVPISNHLYFYWYRQILGQKVEFLVSFYNNEISEKSEIFDDQFSVERPDGSNFTLKIRSTKLEDSAMYFCASSSSNEQFFGPGTRLTVL.

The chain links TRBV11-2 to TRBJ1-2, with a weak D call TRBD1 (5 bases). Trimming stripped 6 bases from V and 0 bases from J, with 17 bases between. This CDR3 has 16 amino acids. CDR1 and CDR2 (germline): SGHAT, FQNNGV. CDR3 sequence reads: CASRRAGTEANYGYTF. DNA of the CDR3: TGTGCCAGCAGGCGCGCCGGGACTGAAGCTAACTATGGCTACACCTTC.

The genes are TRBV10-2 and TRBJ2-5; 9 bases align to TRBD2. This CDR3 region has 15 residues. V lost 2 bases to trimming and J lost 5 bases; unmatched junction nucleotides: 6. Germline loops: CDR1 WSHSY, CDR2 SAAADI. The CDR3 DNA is TGCGCCAGCAGTGAGAGGCGGGGGGGTTTTGAGACCCAGTACTTC. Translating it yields CASSERRGGFETQYF.

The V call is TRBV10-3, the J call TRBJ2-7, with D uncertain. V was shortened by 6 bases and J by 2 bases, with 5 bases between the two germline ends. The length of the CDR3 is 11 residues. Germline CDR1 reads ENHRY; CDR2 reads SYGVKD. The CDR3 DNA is TGTGCCATCAGCGCTACCTACGAGCAGTACTTC. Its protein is CAISATYEQYF.

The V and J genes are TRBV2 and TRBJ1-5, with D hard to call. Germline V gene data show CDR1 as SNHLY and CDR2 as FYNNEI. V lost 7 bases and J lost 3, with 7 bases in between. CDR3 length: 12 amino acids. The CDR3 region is CASKRANQPQHF. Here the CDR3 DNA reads TGTGCCAGCAAGAGGGCCAATCAGCCCCAGCATTTT.